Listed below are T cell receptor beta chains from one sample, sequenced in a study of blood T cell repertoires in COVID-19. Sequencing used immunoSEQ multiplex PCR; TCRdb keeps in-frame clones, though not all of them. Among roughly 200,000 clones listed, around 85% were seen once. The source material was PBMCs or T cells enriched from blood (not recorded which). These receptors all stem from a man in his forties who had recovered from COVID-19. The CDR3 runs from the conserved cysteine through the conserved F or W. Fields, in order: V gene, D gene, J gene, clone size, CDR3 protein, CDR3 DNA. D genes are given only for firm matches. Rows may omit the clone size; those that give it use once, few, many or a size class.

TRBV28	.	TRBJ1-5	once	CASSFHGVNQPQHF	TGTGCCAGCAGTTTCCATGGAGTCAATCAGCCCCAGCATTTT
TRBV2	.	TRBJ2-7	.	CASSLRTVTYEQYF	TGTGCCAGCAGTCTCCGGACTGTAACCTACGAGCAGTACTTC
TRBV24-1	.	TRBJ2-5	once	CATSDPGAETQYF	TGTGCCACCAGTGACCCCGGTGCGGAGACCCAGTACTTC
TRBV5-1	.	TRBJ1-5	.	CASSLGQRQPQHF	TGCGCCAGCAGCTTGGGGCAACGTCAGCCCCAGCATTTT
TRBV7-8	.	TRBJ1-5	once	CASSLNSLQPQHF	TGTGCCAGCAGCTTAAACAGTCTTCAGCCCCAGCATTTT
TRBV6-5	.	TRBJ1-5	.	CASRNGQSNQPQHF	TGTGCCAGCAGGAATGGGCAGAGCAATCAGCCCCAGCATTTT
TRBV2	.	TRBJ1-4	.	CASKWQGSNEKLFF	TGTGCCAGCAAGTGGCAGGGCTCTAATGAAAAACTGTTTTTT
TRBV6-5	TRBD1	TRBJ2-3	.	CASSLRTGVDTQYF	TGTGCCAGCAGTTTGAGGACAGGTGTGGATACGCAGTATTTT
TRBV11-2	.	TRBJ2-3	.	CASSLGQGVNTQYF	TGTGCCAGCAGCTTAGGGCAGGGCGTAAATACGCAGTATTTT
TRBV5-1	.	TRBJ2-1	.	CASSLDQEEQFF	TGCGCCAGCAGCTTAGATCAGGAAGAGCAGTTCTTC
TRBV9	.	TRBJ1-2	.	CASSVAHEGGSPYGYTF	TGTGCCAGCAGCGTAGCACATGAGGGGGGGAGTCCCTATGGCTACACCTTC
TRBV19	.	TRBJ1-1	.	CASSIQGTNTEAFF	TGTGCCAGTAGTATACAGGGGACGAACACTGAAGCTTTCTTT
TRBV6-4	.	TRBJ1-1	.	CASSSDTNTEAFF	TGTGCCAGCAGTTCCGACACGAACACTGAAGCTTTCTTT
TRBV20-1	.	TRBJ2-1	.	CSASSSGRVGNEQFF	TGCAGTGCTAGTTCCAGCGGGCGAGTAGGCAATGAGCAGTTCTTC
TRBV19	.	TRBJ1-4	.	CASRGPGLGEKLFF	TGTGCCAGTAGGGGTCCGGGACTGGGAGAAAAACTGTTTTTT
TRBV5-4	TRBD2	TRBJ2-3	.	CASSMGLEADTQYF	TGTGCCAGCAGCATGGGACTAGAGGCAGATACGCAGTATTTT
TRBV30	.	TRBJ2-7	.	CAWTAGLQSYEQYF	TGTGCCTGGACAGCGGGCTTGCAGTCCTACGAGCAGTACTTC
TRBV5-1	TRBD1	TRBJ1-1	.	CASSDRQGAEAFF	TGCGCCAGCAGCGACCGACAGGGGGCTGAAGCTTTCTTT
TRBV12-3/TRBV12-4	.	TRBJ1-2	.	CASSLEGGAGYTF	TGTGCCAGCAGTTTAGAGGGGGGGGCTGGCTACACCTTC
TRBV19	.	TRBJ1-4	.	CASSLRPTRATNEKLFF	TGTGCCAGTAGTTTACGACCAACCAGGGCAACTAATGAAAAACTGTTTTTT